The 8 T cell receptor beta chains given below trace back to one sample, sequenced in a study of human thymus T cells. The protocol was immunoSEQ multiplex PCR, while the TCRdb copy is restricted to in-frame clones and leaves out a portion. This table holds approximately 40,000 clones, about 94% found once. The source material was blood. These receptors were collected from a boy younger than two with a congenital heart defect but otherwise immunologically healthy.

The gene calls are TRBV9 and TRBJ2-7; a possible D gene is TRBD2 (6 bases). V was trimmed by 3 bases and J by 5 bases, leaving 18 bases between them. Germline values: CDR1 SGDLS, CDR2 YYNGEE. This CDR3 is built from 15 residues. CDR3 in DNA: TGTGCCAGCAGCGGATCCGGGACTTCCCTCCACGAGCAGTACTTC. Translated: CASSGSGTSLHEQYF.

The chain combines TRBV4-2 with TRBJ1-1; no clear D. Germline lookup yields CDR1 LGHNA and CDR2 YNFKEQ. The CDR3 has 17 amino acids. Trimming cost V 0 bases and J 0 bases, with 14 bases left between them. The chain's CDR3 is CASSQDPKFLLNTEAFF. CDR3 in DNA: TGTGCCAGCAGCCAAGACCCAAAGTTTCTCTTGAACACTGAAGCTTTCTTT.

The V gene is TRBV5-3, the J gene TRBJ1-4; 9 positions match TRBD1. TRBV5-3 is an ORF; its function is uncertain. V trimming: 0 bases; J trimming: 5 bases; junction bases outside the gene matches: 5. The CDR3 is 16 amino acids. CDR3 in DNA: TGTGCCAGAAGCTTGGGAACGACAGGGGGAAATGAAAAACTGTTTTTT. It yields the protein CARSLGTTGGNEKLFF.

V usage is TRBV2 and J usage is TRBJ1-1; D is uncertain. CDR3 size: 16 residues. Trimming cost V 3 bases and J 4 bases, with 18 bases left between them. The germline V gene has CDR1 SNHLY and CDR2 FYNNEI. CDR3: CASSDTIGREGTEAFF. The CDR3 nucleotides are TGTGCCAGCAGTGACACCATCGGTAGGGAGGGCACTGAAGCTTTCTTT.

This clone has a single count. V is TRBV6-5 and J is TRBJ2-2; the match to TRBD2 covers 9 bases. CDR1 and CDR2 (germline): MNHEY, SVGAGI. The V gene end was trimmed by 0 bases and the J gene end by 4 bases; junction bases not matched to a gene: 3. The CDR3 is made up of 16 amino acids. The CDR3 DNA reads TGTGCCAGCAGTTACTCGCCTAGCGGGGTCACCGGGGAGCTGTTTTTT. Translation gives CASSYSPSGVTGELFF.

The CDR3 region is CASSWGQGGTEAFF. The CDR3 DNA follows: TGTGCCAGCAGCTGGGGCCAGGGCGGCACTGAAGCTTTCTTT. V gene TRBV11-3 combines with J gene TRBJ1-1, with a tentative D call TRBD1 (5 bases). V lost 4 bases to trimming and J lost 4 bases, with 13 bases between them. This CDR3 region has 14 residues. The germline CDR1 and CDR2 sequences are SGHNT and YENEEA.

This chain connects TRBV15 to TRBJ1-6; no clear D gene. Germline V gives CDR1 LNHNV, CDR2 YYDKDF (reference sequence). This CDR3 is 16 amino acids long. V dropped 3 bases and J dropped 5 bases, with 14 bases sitting between them. This CDR3 is CATSRLGGRHNSPLHF. As DNA, the CDR3 is TGTGCCACCAGCAGGCTTGGTGGGAGGCATAATTCACCCCTCCACTTT.

V gene TRBV29-1 combines with J gene TRBJ1-1; D call uncertain. V lost 6 bases, J lost 1 base, and 3 bases lay in between. The length of the CDR3 is 10 residues. Germline V gene sequence: CDR1 SQVTM, CDR2 ANQGSEA. The CDR3 nucleotides read TGCAGCGTCGGGAACACTGAAGCTTTCTTT. As protein: CSVGNTEAFF.